Below are 20 T cell receptor beta chains sequenced from a single sample in a study of blood T cell repertoires in COVID-19. The repertoire was sequenced with immunoSEQ multiplex PCR; TCRdb's copy has only in-frame clones and lacks some. The sample holds about 280,000 clones, around 90% seen once. The sample consisted of peripheral blood. The source is a man aged 18 to 30 with active or convalescent COVID-19.

This chain links TRBV7-3 with TRBJ2-1, with a tentative D call TRBD2 (5 bases). The CDR3 sequence is 13 residues long. The V end was cut by 2 bases, the J end by 7 bases, with 9 bases between. Germline V lookup: CDR1 SGHTA, CDR2 FQGTGA. The CDR3 spells CASSLGPGNEQFF. The CDR3 DNA sequence: TGTGCCAGCAGCTTAGGTCCGGGAAATGAGCAGTTCTTC.

The V gene is TRBV6-4, the J gene TRBJ2-1, with 10 nucleotides matching TRBD2. The J segment lost 1 base and the V segment lost 5 bases, leaving 2 bases of the junction unmatched. Germline loops: CDR1 MRHNA, CDR2 SNTAGT. The CDR3 runs 15 residues. CDR3 region: CASSSGLASYNEQFF. CDR3 DNA sequence: TGTGCCAGCAGTTCGGGACTAGCGTCCTACAATGAGCAGTTCTTC.

This sequence joins TRBV5-1 and TRBJ2-2, with D hard to call. The CDR3 contains 13 residues. Germline-derived CDR1 and CDR2 are SGHRS and YFSETQ. V was clipped by 7 bases and J by 0 bases, with 7 bases between them. The DNA for the CDR3 is TGCGCCAGCGCGCCTTCGAACACCGGGGAGCTGTTTTTT. Its translation: CASAPSNTGELFF.

This clone has a handful of counts. The chain combines TRBV27 with TRBJ1-1; a possible D gene is TRBD1 (5 bases). CDR1 is MNHEY, CDR2 SMNVEV, per germline (reference sequence). The CDR3 totals 17 residues. The V gene lost 5 bases and the J gene lost 1 base, with 20 bases spanning the gap. The CDR3 here is CASSPSGGVQANTEAFF. The DNA for the CDR3 is TGTGCCAGCAGTCCCTCGGGGGGGGTCCAGGCGAACACTGAAGCTTTCTTT.

The chain is built from TRBV2 and TRBJ1-4; the D is unclear. V was shortened by 7 bases and J by 0 bases, with 12 bases between the two germline ends. Germline assignment: CDR1 SNHLY and CDR2 FYNNEI. This CDR3 contains 15 residues. CDR3 protein: CASKARLTTNEKLFF. CDR3 in DNA: TGTGCCAGCAAAGCCAGACTTACAACTAATGAAAAACTGTTTTTT. Variable domain in full (rest from reference TRBV2 and TRBJ1-4): EPEVTQTPSHQVTQMGQEVILRCVPISNHLYFYWYRQILGQKVEFLVSFYNNEISEKSEIFDDQFSVERPDGSNFTLKIRSTKLEDSAMYFCASKARLTTNEKLFFGSGTQLSVL.

V usage is TRBV4-2 and J usage is TRBJ2-5, with D hard to call. V lost 0 bases and J lost 5, with 7 bases in between. CDR1 is LGHNA, CDR2 YNFKEQ, per germline. The CDR3 runs 13 residues. The CDR3 is CASSQDLRETQYF. The CDR3 nucleotides read TGTGCCAGCAGCCAAGATCTCCGGGAGACCCAGTACTTC.

This chain links TRBV10-1 with TRBJ1-3; no reliable D call. This CDR3 comprises 14 residues. Germline assignment: CDR1 WNHNN and CDR2 SYGVQD (reference sequence). The V end lost 3 bases, the J end lost 0 bases, and 6 bases lay between the germline ends. The CDR3 spells CASSDGASGNTIYF. The CDR3 coding sequence is TGCGCCAGCAGTGATGGAGCCTCTGGAAACACCATATATTTT.

V gene TRBV9 combines with J gene TRBJ1-2, with TRBD1 as a possible D gene (5 bases). The V gene's germline CDR1 is SGDLS and CDR2 YYNGEE. The V gene lost 3 bases and the J gene lost 7 bases, with 10 bases spanning the gap. The CDR3 totals 12 residues. The CDR3, as DNA: TGTGCCAGCAGCGCATGGGGGGTTGGCTACACCTTC. As protein: CASSAWGVGYTF.

The chain links TRBV2 to TRBJ1-5; weak D call: TRBD1 (5 bases). The V and J ends lost 1 base and 0 bases respectively, with 7 bases between them. Per the germline V gene, CDR1 is SNHLY and CDR2 is FYNNEI. This CDR3 comprises 15 residues. CDR3 sequence: CASSEGGDSNQPQHF. CDR3 nucleotides: TGTGCCAGCAGTGAAGGGGGGGATAGCAATCAGCCCCAGCATTTT.

The chain employs TRBV11-2 and TRBJ2-7, with D maybe TRBD2 (7 bases). Germline V gene sequence: CDR1 SGHAT, CDR2 FQNNGV. Trimming pared 6 bases from V and 2 bases from J, leaving 23 bases between. The CDR3 loop spans 17 amino acids. The CDR3 region has the DNA TGTGCCAGCAGAGAAGGGAGGGGGAGAGCGCCGGCCTACGAGCAGTACTTC. Its translation: CASREGRGRAPAYEQYF.

The rearrangement joins TRBV9 to TRBJ2-7; a weak D match, TRBD2 (6 bases). Germline CDR1 reads SGDLS; CDR2 reads YYNGEE. The length of the CDR3 is 15 residues. V was pared by 0 bases and J by 3 bases, with 13 bases between. CDR3 protein: CASSVGPGENYEQYF. CDR3 in DNA: TGTGCCAGCAGCGTAGGTCCGGGGGAGAACTACGAGCAGTACTTC.

Here the CDR3 reads CASIGTGGTDTQYF. CDR3 bases: TGTGCCAGCATAGGGACAGGGGGCACAGATACGCAGTATTTT. The chain uses TRBV2 and TRBJ2-3, with 10 bases identical to TRBD1. Looked up from germline, CDR1 is SNHLY and CDR2 is FYNNEI. V was clipped by 7 bases and J by 1 base; unmatched bases: 2. This CDR3 has 14 residues.

The DNA for the CDR3 is TGTGCCAGCAGTTACTGGGGACAGGGGTTTGGCTACGAGCAGTACTTC. The encoded protein is CASSYWGQGFGYEQYF. J is TRBJ2-7 and V is TRBV6-5, with 10 nucleotides matching TRBD1. Germline-derived CDR1 and CDR2 are MNHEY and SVGAGI. The junction had 6 bases not matched to a gene; V was cut back by 1 base and J by 3 bases. The CDR3 is 16 amino acids.

The rearrangement joins TRBV25-1 to TRBJ1-2, with TRBD1 matching 9 bases. Germline loops: CDR1 MGHDK, CDR2 SYGVNS. CDR3 length: 15 amino acids. With 6 bases clipped from V and 3 bases from J, the junction kept 8 bases outside the gene matches. The CDR3 loop reads CASSHTRQGDYGYTF. The CDR3 nucleotides read TGTGCCAGCAGCCACACCCGACAGGGGGACTATGGCTACACCTTC.

Points on this clone: Different DNA sequences within this sample yield the same CDR3. V usage is TRBV18 and J usage is TRBJ1-1; D is perhaps TRBD1 (6 bases). Trimming removed 0 bases from V and 4 bases from J, with 9 bases in between. The germline V gene encodes CDR1 KGHSH and CDR2 LQKENI. This CDR3 has 14 amino acids. The CDR3 DNA reads as TGTGCCAGCTCACCACCGGGCAGGGGCACTGAAGCTTTCTTT. Amino acids: CASSPPGRGTEAFF. The variable domain in full, with the rest retrieved from reference TRBV18 and TRBJ1-1, is NAGVMQNPRHLVRRRGQEARLRCSPMKGHSHVYWYRQLPEEGLKFMVYLQKENIIDESGMPKERFSAEFPKEGPSILRIQQVVRGDSAAYFCASSPPGRGTEAFFGQGTRLTVV.

This chain joins TRBV6-5 and TRBJ1-2; a possible D gene is TRBD1 (5 bases). V lost 1 base and J 3 bases, leaving 12 bases between the germline ends. CDR1 is MNHEY and CDR2 is SVGAGI in the germline V gene. The CDR3 length is 15 residues. The DNA for the CDR3 is TGTGCCAGCAGTTACTTTGCGGGGGACCACTATGGCTACACCTTC. Protein product: CASSYFAGDHYGYTF.

Concerning this clone: A much larger clone differs by one base, so this may be a read error. CDR3 nucleotides: TGTGCCAGCAGCCACTCGGGGAGCAATCAGCCCCAGCATTTT. Its translation: CASSHSGSNQPQHF. This chain connects TRBV6-2 or TRBV6-3 to TRBJ1-5; D gene unclear. The CDR3 extends over 14 amino acids. Trimming stripped 6 bases from V and 1 base from J, with 10 bases between. Germline V lookup: CDR1 MNHEY, CDR2 SVGEGT.

Only one count was recorded for this clone. The V gene is TRBV13, the J gene TRBJ2-1; TRBD2 matches at 8 bases. Germline V gene sequence: CDR1 PRHDT, CDR2 FYEKMQ (reference sequence). This CDR3 spans 16 amino acids. V was pared by 5 bases and J by 7 bases, with 13 bases of the junction left unmatched. The DNA of the CDR3 is TGTGCCAGCAGCGATTTTACCGGGACTAGTGGGAATGAGCAGTTCTTC. As protein: CASSDFTGTSGNEQFF.

This rearrangement joins TRBV2 to TRBJ2-3; D not resolved. Trimming took 4 bases from V and 2 from J, leaving 16 bases between them. CDR1 SNHLY and CDR2 FYNNEI come from the germline V gene. The CDR3 has 16 residues. CDR3 in amino acids: CASSVGGQAPTDTQYF. DNA for the CDR3: TGTGCCAGCAGTGTGGGTGGCCAGGCACCCACAGATACGCAGTATTTT.

V usage is TRBV5-6 and J usage is TRBJ1-4, with 8 bases identical to TRBD1. V shed 6 bases and J 5 bases; nucleotides not matched to a gene: 9. The V gene's germline CDR1 is SGHDT and CDR2 YYEEEE. This CDR3 is built from 15 residues. The CDR3, as DNA: TGTGCCAGCACCCTCGGGACAGGTTCAAATGAAAAACTGTTTTTT. As protein: CASTLGTGSNEKLFF.